Included here is one TCR beta chain sequence, with context. The antigen remains undetermined. Sequence at one end of the junction differs from germline and may be a read error. The length of the CDR3 is 11 residues. CDR1 is SEHNR, CDR2 FQNEAQ, per germline (reference sequence). This entry belongs to a study of cytomegalovirus exposure and HLA in healthy donors. Broader study findings: In a later analysis, HLA-C alleles had the fewest associated TCRs, DRB1 alleles the most. Most TCR sequences were uncommon, yet certain public TCRs appeared in many donors.

With 60 Vbeta and 13 Jbeta primers, the PCR was carried out. The repertoire was sequenced with immunoSEQ multiplex PCR; TCRdb's copy has only in-frame clones and lacks some. This sample has 95,000 to 150,000 clones, with more than 80% found just once. The sequence was collected from a man younger than 45 in good health and CMV-seropositive. The sequenced material came from PBMCs. The chain recombines TRBV7-9 with TRBJ2-7; perhaps TRBD1 as D (8 bases). CDR3 protein: CSSGTGDEQYF. The CDR3 region has the DNA TGTTCCAGCGGGACAGGTGACGAGCAGTACTTC. Together with reference TRBV7-9 and TRBJ2-7, the CDR3 gives the full variable domain: DTGVSQNPRHKITKRGQNVTFRCDPISEHNRLYWYRQTLGQGPEFLTYFQNEAQLEKSRLLSDRFSAERPKGSFSTLEIQRTEQGDSAMYLCSSGTGDEQYFGPGTRLTVT.